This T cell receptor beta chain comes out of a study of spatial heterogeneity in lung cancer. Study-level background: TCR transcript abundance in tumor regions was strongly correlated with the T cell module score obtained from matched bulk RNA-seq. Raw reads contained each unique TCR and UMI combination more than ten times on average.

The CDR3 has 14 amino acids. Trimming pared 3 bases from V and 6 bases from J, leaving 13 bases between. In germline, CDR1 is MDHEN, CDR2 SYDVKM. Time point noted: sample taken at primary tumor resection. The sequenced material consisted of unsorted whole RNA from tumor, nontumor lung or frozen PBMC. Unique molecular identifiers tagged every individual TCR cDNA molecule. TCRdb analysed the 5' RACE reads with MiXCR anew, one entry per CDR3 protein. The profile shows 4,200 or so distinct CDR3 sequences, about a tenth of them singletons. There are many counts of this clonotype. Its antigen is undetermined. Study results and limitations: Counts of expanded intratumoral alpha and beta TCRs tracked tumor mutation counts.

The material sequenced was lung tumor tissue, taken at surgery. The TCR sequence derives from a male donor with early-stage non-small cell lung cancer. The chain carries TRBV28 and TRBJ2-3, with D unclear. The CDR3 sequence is CASSFLALWDTQYF. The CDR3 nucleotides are TGTGCCAGCAGTTTCTTGGCCCTTTGGGATACGCAGTATTTT.